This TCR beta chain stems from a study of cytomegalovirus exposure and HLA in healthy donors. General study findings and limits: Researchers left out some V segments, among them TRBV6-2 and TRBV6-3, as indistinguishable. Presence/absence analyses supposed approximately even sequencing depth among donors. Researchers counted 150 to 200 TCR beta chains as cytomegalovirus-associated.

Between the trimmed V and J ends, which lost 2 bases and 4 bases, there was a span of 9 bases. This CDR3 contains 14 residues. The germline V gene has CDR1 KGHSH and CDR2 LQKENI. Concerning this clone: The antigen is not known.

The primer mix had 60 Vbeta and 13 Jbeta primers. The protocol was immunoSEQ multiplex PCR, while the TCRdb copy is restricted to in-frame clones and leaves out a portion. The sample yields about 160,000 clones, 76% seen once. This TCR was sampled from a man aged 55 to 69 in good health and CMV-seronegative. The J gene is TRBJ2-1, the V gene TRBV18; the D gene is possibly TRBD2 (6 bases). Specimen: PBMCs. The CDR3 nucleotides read TGTGCCAGCTCACCAACTAGCTATTACAATGAGCAGTTCTTC. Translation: CASSPTSYYNEQFF. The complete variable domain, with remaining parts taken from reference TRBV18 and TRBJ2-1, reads NAGVMQNPRHLVRRRGQEARLRCSPMKGHSHVYWYRQLPEEGLKFMVYLQKENIIDESGMPKERFSAEFPKEGPSILRIQQVVRGDSAAYFCASSPTSYYNEQFFGPGTRLTVL.